This note documents a single TCR beta chain sequence. Its antigen is not identified. The authors reverse transcribed all of the isolated RNA, so sequencing captured expressed TCRB transcripts. Repertoires were generated with immunoSEQ multiplex PCR, while TCRdb's copy carries only in-frame clones and drops some. The sample includes some 900,000 clones, roughly 16% of them seen just once. The sample comes from a study of beta chain features in type 1 diabetes. The study's findings and limits: Type 1 diabetes patients had VDJ junctions that carried fewer insertions and more deletions. All four CD4+ subsets of Type 1 diabetes patients contained TCRB CDR3s that were moderately but significantly shorter.

Germline V gives CDR1 KGHSH, CDR2 LQKENI. CDR3 size: 14 residues. Trimming shortened V by 0 bases and J by 2 bases, and 8 bases separated the two germline ends. A single heparinised draw of about 100 mL on average was taken per donor. A CD45RO/CCR7/CD25/CD127/CD95/CD27 panel sorted naive, central memory, regulatory and stem cell-like memory CD4+ cells. Sequencing was carried out using naive CD4+ T cells from blood. The J gene is TRBJ2-7, the V gene TRBV18; maybe TRBD2 (5 bases). The clonotype was recovered from a woman under 30 in good health. The DNA of the CDR3 is TGTGCCAGCTCACCACCGGGAGTAGCCTACGAGCAGTACTTC. As protein: CASSPPGVAYEQYF.